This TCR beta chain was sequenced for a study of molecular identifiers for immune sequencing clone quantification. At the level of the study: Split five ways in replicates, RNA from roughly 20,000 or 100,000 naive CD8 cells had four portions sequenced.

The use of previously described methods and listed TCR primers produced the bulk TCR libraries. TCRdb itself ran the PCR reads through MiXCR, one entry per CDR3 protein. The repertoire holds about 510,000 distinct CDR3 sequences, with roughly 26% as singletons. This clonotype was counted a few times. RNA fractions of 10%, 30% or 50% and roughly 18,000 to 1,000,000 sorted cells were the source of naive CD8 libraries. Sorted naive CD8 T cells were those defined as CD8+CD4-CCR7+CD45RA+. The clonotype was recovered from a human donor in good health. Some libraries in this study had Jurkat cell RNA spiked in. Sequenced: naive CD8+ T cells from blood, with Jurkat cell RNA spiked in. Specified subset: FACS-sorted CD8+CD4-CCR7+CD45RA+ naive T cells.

The CDR3 reads CASSVRRHTDTQYF. In nucleotides, the CDR3 is TGTGCCAGCAGTGTGAGGCGACACACAGATACGCAGTATTTT. The J gene is TRBJ2-3, the V gene TRBV28; D remains ambiguous. The CDR3 runs to 14 residues. The germline gives CDR1 MDHEN, CDR2 SYDVKM. Between the trimmed V and J ends, which lost 5 bases and 2 bases, there was a span of 11 bases.